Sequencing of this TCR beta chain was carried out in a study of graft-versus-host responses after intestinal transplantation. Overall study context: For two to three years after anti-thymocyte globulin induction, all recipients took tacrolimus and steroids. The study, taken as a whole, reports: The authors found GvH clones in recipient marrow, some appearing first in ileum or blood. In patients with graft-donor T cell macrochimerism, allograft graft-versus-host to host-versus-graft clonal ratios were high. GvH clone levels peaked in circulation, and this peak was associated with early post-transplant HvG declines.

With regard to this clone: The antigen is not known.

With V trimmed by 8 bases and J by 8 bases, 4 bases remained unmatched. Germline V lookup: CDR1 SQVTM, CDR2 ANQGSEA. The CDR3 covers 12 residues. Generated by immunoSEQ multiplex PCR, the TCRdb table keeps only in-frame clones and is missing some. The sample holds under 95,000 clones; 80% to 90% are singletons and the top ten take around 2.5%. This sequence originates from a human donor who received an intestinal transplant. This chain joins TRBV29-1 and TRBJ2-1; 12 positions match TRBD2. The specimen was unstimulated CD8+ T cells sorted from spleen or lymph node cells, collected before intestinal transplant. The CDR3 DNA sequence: TGCAGCCAGACTAGCGGGAGCCATGAGCAGTTCTTC. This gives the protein CSQTSGSHEQFF.